These T cell receptor beta chains were read from a single sample in a study of metastatic and nonmetastatic thyroid tumors. MiXCR reprocessed the PCR reads for TCRdb. The table records about 25,000 clones, 20% to 25% of them present only once. What was sequenced was blood. The receptors derive from a male donor with papillary thyroid cancer or a benign thyroid nodule (not recorded which). Some clones in this sample may be carry-over from other donors' samples. Both conserved end residues are part of each CDR3. The D gene is left open where the match is weak. The listing skips clone size in some rows; elsewhere it reads once, few, many or a size class.

D: .
V: TRBV13
J: TRBJ2-7
size: many
DNA: TGTGCCAGCAACCAGGGGGGTCGCTCCTACGAGCAGTACTTC
CDR3: CASNQGGRSYEQYF

D: .
V: TRBV5-5
J: TRBJ2-1
size: .
DNA: TGTGCCAGCAGCTTGGGACCAGCAGGATACAATGCGCAGTGCTTC
CDR3: CASSLGPAGYNAQCF

D: TRBD2
V: TRBV20-1
J: TRBJ2-5
size: .
DNA: TGCAGTGCAAAGGGACTAGAGGGTGGGACGCCCGAGACCCAGTACTTC
CDR3: CSAKGLEGGTPETQYF

D: TRBD1
V: TRBV27
J: TRBJ1-1
size: many
DNA: TGTGCCAGCAGTCCACAGGGGGCTGAAGCTTTCTTT
CDR3: CASSPQGAEAFF

D: .
V: TRBV29-1
J: TRBJ1-5
size: .
DNA: TGCAGTTACGGACACGGTCAGAATCAGCCCCAGCATTTT
CDR3: CSYGHGQNQPQHF

D: .
V: TRBV14
J: TRBJ1-1
size: many
DNA: TGTGCCAGCGGAGACAAGGATAACACTGAAGCTTTCTTT
CDR3: CASGDKDNTEAFF

D: .
V: TRBV6-1
J: TRBJ1-1
size: many
DNA: TGTGCCAGCACGAGGGACCCTCAGGCGATGAACACTGAAGCTTTCTTT
CDR3: CASTRDPQAMNTEAFF

D: TRBD2
V: TRBV6-4
J: TRBJ2-1
size: many
DNA: TGTGCCAGCAGTGACGTTGCGGGAGGAAGGAATGAGCAGTTCTTC
CDR3: CASSDVAGGRNEQFF

D: TRBD1
V: TRBV4-1
J: TRBJ1-4
size: .
DNA: TGCGCCAGCAGCCTCCGGGACAGGAATAATGAAAAACTGTTTTTT
CDR3: CASSLRDRNNEKLFF

D: .
V: TRBV19
J: TRBJ2-5
size: many
DNA: TGTGCCAGTAGTCTACGACCTGGGCAGGGGCTAGGAGAGACCCAGTACTTC
CDR3: CASSLRPGQGLGETQYF

D: .
V: TRBV20-1
J: TRBJ2-3
size: many
DNA: TGCAGTGCTAGCGGGCTCCTAAGCACAGATACGCAGTATTTT
CDR3: CSASGLLSTDTQYF

D: .
V: TRBV20-1
J: TRBJ2-2
size: many
DNA: TGCAGTGCTAGAGATCCAGGGTCTACCGGGGAGCTGTTTTTT
CDR3: CSARDPGSTGELFF

D: .
V: TRBV4-1
J: TRBJ2-4
size: .
DNA: TGCGCCAGCAGCCAGGACCAGTCCCTCAAACCCCACTTC
CDR3: CASSQDQSLKPHF

D: TRBD2
V: TRBV30
J: TRBJ2-7
size: once
DNA: TGTGCCGCGCGAGGGAGGGGTGATCACGAGCAGTACTTC
CDR3: CAARGRGDHEQYF

D: TRBD2
V: TRBV3-1
J: TRBJ2-3
size: .
DNA: TGTGCCAGCAGCCACCGCAGCGGGAGGGCCTACGGAGATACGCAGTATTTT
CDR3: CASSHRSGRAYGDTQYF

D: .
V: TRBV4-3
J: TRBJ1-4
size: many
DNA: TGCGCCAGCAGCCAGCTCGGTCCTGAGGAGAGTGAAAAACTGTTTTTT
CDR3: CASSQLGPEESEKLFF

D: TRBD1
V: TRBV5-1
J: TRBJ2-6
size: .
DNA: TGCGCCAGCAGCGTATCGACAGGGGGCGGTTGGGCCAACGTCCTGACTTTC
CDR3: CASSVSTGGGWANVLTF

D: .
V: TRBV19
J: TRBJ2-4
size: many
DNA: TGTGCCAGTATCGACCGGGGGGCCAAAAACATTCAGTACTTC
CDR3: CASIDRGAKNIQYF

D: TRBD1
V: TRBV14
J: TRBJ1-5
size: .
DNA: TGTGCCAGCAGCGCAAAGACAGGGGGCCCGCATCTGACCCAGCATTTT
CDR3: CASSAKTGGPHLTQHF

D: TRBD1
V: TRBV6-2/TRBV6-3
J: TRBJ2-7
size: few
DNA: TGTGCCAGCAGTTACTCTGGCGAGAGACAGGGGGCCTACGAGCAGTACTTC
CDR3: CASSYSGERQGAYEQYF

D: TRBD1
V: TRBV6-1
J: TRBJ2-1
size: many
DNA: TGTGCCAGCAGTTTCCAACAGGGGAATGAGCAGTTCTTC
CDR3: CASSFQQGNEQFF

D: TRBD1
V: TRBV6-4
J: TRBJ2-2
size: many
DNA: TGTGCCAGCAGTGCCGGGACAGGGGACACCGGGGAGCTGTTTTTT
CDR3: CASSAGTGDTGELFF

D: .
V: TRBV19
J: TRBJ1-1
size: medium-sized
DNA: TGTGCCAGTACCCTTACAGATTCCAACACTGAAGCTTTCTTT
CDR3: CASTLTDSNTEAFF

D: TRBD2
V: TRBV20-1
J: TRBJ2-1
size: medium-sized
DNA: TGCAGTGGGACTAGCGGGGGGGAGGGGAATGAGCAGTTCTTC
CDR3: CSGTSGGEGNEQFF

D: TRBD1
V: TRBV19
J: TRBJ1-1
size: many
DNA: TGTGCCAGTAGACCAGGGGGAGGATTGACTGAAGCTTTCTTT
CDR3: CASRPGGGLTEAFF

D: TRBD2
V: TRBV27
J: TRBJ2-7
size: .
DNA: TGTGCCAGCAGTTTAGCGGGAGGCTACTGGCAGTACTTC
CDR3: CASSLAGGYWQYF

D: .
V: TRBV28
J: TRBJ2-1
size: .
DNA: TGTGCCAGCACCCAGTCAGGACTCCGCATCTACAATGAGAAGTTCTTC
CDR3: CASTQSGLRIYNEKFF

D: TRBD1
V: TRBV7-2
J: TRBJ1-1
size: many
DNA: TGTGCCAGCAGCTTGGGGGGCAGGGGGAGAGGAACTGAAGCTTTCTTT
CDR3: CASSLGGRGRGTEAFF

D: TRBD2
V: TRBV7-6
J: TRBJ2-1
size: many
DNA: TGTGCCAGCAGCTTGGGAGGACTAGCGGGGAAACTTTACAATGAGCAGTTCTTC
CDR3: CASSLGGLAGKLYNEQFF

D: .
V: TRBV11-3
J: TRBJ1-2
size: many
DNA: TGTGCCAGCAGCTCACACCTGGAGGGCTACACCTTC
CDR3: CASSSHLEGYTF

D: .
V: TRBV11-2
J: TRBJ1-1
size: many
DNA: TGTGCCAGCAGCTTCGGGCCTGAAGCTTTCTTT
CDR3: CASSFGPEAFF

D: .
V: TRBV19
J: TRBJ1-1
size: many
DNA: TGTGCCAGTAGTCAGTGGGGCGCCGGAAGTGGCACTGAAGCTTTCTTT
CDR3: CASSQWGAGSGTEAFF

D: .
V: TRBV19
J: TRBJ1-1
size: .
DNA: TGTGCTAGTAGTCCAGGGGCGCGGGACAAGGGGTACACTGAATCTTTCTTT
CDR3: CASSPGARDKGYTESFF

D: .
V: TRBV4-1
J: TRBJ2-7
size: many
DNA: TGCGCCAGCAGCCAAGGTTGGATCAGTCAGGGGTACGAGCAGTACTTC
CDR3: CASSQGWISQGYEQYF

D: TRBD2
V: TRBV19
J: TRBJ2-1
size: .
DNA: TGTGCCAGTAGTACTTCTAGCGGGAGGGCCATTACTGAGCAGTTCTTC
CDR3: CASSTSSGRAITEQFF

D: .
V: TRBV28
J: TRBJ1-1
size: few
DNA: TGTGCCAGCAGTTTGCGACAAAGTGAGGCTTTCTTT
CDR3: CASSLRQSEAFF

D: .
V: TRBV20-1
J: TRBJ1-1
size: many
DNA: TGCAGTGCGTCCCGGGGAGTCCACACTGAAGCTTTCTTT
CDR3: CSASRGVHTEAFF

D: .
V: TRBV5-4
J: TRBJ1-6
size: many
DNA: TGTGCCAGCAGATCCGGGGGATCCCTCCACTTT
CDR3: CASRSGGSLHF

D: TRBD1
V: TRBV7-2
J: TRBJ1-4
size: many
DNA: TGTGCCAGCAGCCGACAGGGTGGAACTAATGAAAAACTGTTTTTT
CDR3: CASSRQGGTNEKLFF

D: .
V: TRBV3-1
J: TRBJ1-1
size: many
DNA: TGTGCCAGCAGCCAAGGGGGAGGGGGAATGACTGAAGCTTTCTTT
CDR3: CASSQGGGGMTEAFF

D: TRBD1
V: TRBV6-1
J: TRBJ1-4
size: once
DNA: TGTGCCAGCAGTGGAGCCGGGACAGAGGTTGAAAAACTGTTTTTT
CDR3: CASSGAGTEVEKLFF